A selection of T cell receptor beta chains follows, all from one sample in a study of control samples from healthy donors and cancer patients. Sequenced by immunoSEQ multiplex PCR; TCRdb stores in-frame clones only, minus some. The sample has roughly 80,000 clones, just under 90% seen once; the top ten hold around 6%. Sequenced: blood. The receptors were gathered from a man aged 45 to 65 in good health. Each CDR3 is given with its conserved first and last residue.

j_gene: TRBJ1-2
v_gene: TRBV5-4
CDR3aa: CASSLEADLYGYTF

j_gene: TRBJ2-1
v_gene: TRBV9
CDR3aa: CASSVAAGGLEQFF

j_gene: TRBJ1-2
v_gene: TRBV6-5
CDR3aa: CASKIQGASGYTF

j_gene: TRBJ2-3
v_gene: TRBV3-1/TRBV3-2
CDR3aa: CASSQPRSGLAGDTDTQYF

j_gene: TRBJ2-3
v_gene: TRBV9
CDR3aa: CASSGLAGGPTDTQYF

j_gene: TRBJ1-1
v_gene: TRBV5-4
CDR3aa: CASSSGTDNTEAFF

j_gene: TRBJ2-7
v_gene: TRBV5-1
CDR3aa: CASSFNRPSSYEQYF

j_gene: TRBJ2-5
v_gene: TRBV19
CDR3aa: CASSIVSGGGQETQYF

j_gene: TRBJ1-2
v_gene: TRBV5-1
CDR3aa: CASSLDLVSYGYTF

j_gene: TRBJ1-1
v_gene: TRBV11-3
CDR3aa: CASSLDISEAFF

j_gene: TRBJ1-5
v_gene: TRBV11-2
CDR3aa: CASSLGRGINQPQHF

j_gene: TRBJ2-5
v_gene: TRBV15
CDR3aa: CATSRGSGTQYF

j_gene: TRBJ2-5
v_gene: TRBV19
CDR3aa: CASSVQGETQYF

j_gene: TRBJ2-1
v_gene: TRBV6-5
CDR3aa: CASTDSSGDEQFF

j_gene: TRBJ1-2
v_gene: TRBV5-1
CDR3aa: CASSLDSGYGYTF

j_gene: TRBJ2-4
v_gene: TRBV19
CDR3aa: CASSMGGWQGEAKNIQYF

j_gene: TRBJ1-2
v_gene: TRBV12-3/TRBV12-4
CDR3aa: CASSFVDRVGYTF

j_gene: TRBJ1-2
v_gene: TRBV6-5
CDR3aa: CASNGGVYGYTF

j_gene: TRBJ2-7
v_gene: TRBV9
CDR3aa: CASSAPGRDYEQYF

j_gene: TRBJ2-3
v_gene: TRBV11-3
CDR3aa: CASSLLRSTDTQYF

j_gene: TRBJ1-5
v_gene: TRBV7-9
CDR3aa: CASSPGGGSNQPQHF

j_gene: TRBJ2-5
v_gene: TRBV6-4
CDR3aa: CASTRMVAGKIGETQYF

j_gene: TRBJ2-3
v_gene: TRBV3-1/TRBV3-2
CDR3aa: CASSRGEYTQYF

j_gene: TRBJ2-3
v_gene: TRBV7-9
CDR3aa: CASSPTGAGDTQYF

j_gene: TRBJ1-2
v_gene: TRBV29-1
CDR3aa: CSTIDRGYGYTF

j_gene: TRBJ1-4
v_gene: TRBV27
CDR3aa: CASSSYLGGNEKLFF

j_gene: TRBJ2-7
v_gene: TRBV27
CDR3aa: CASSSQGNEQYF

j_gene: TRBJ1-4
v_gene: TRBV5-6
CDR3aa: CASSFSVANEKLFF

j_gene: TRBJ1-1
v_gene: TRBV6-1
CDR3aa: CASSEARIYTEAFF

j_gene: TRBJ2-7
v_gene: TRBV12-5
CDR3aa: CASGLVSGTAGSPEQYF

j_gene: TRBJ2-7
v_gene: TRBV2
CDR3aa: CASGLAISYEQYF

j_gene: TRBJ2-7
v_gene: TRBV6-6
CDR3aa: CASRRGTGDYEQYF

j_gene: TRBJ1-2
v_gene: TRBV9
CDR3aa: CASSTPGTGGAYTF

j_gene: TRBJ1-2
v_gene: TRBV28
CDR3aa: CASSLGGARGDYGYTF

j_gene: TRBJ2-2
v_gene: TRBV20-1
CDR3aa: CSAIEGTSGGNTGELFF

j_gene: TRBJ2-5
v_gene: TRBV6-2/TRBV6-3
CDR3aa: CATRYGGARQETQYF